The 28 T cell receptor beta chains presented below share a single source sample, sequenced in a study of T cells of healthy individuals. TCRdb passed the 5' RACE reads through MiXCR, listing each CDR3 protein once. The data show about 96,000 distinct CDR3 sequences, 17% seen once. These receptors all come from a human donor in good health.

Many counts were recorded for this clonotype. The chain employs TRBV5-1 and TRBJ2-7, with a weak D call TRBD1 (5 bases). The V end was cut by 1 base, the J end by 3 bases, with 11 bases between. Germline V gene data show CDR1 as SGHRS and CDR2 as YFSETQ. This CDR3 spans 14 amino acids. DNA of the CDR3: TGCGCCAGCAGCTTGCAGGGCTTCAACTACGAGCAGTACTTC. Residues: CASSLQGFNYEQYF. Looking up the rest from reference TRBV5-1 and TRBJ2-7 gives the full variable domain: KAGVTQTPRYLIKTRGQQVTLSCSPISGHRSVSWYQQTPGQGLQFLFEYFSETQRNKGNFPGRFSGRQFSNSRSEMNVSTLELGDSALYLCASSLQGFNYEQYFGPGTRLTVT.

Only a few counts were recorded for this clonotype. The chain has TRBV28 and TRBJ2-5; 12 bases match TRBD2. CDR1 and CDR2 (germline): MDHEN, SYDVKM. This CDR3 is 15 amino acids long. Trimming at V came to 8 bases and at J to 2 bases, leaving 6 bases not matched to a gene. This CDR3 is CASGLAGRLQETQYF. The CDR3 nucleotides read TGTGCCAGCGGACTAGCGGGGCGCTTACAAGAGACCCAGTACTTC. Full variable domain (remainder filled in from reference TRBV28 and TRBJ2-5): DVKVTQSSRYLVKRTGEKVFLECVQDMDHENMFWYRQDPGLGLRLIYFSYDVKMKEKGDIPEGYSVSREKKERFSLILESASTNQTSMYLCASGLAGRLQETQYFGPGTRLLVL.

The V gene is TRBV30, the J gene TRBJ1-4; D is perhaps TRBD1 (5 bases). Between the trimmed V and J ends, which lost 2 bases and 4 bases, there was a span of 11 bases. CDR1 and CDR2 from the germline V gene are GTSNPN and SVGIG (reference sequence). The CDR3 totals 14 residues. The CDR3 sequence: CAWSPRQSNEKLFF. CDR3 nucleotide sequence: TGTGCCTGGAGTCCACGACAGAGTAATGAAAAACTGTTTTTT.

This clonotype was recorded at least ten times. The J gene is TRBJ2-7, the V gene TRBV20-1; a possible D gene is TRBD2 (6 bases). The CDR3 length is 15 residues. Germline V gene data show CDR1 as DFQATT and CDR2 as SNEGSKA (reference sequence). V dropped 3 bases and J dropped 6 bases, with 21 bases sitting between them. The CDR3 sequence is CSASTGPGGFREQYF. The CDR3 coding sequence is TGCAGTGCTAGTACGGGGCCCGGGGGTTTTCGCGAGCAGTACTTC.

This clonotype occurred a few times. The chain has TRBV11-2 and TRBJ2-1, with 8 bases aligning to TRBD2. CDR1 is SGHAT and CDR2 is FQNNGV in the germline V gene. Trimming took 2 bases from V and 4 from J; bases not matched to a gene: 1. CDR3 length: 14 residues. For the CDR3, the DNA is TGTGCCAGCAGCTTACCTAGCGGGTACAATGAGCAGTTCTTC. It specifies CASSLPSGYNEQFF.

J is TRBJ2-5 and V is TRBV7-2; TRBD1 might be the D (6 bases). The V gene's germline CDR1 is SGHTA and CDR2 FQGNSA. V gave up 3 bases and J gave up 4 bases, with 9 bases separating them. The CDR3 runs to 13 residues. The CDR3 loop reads CASSFQGSETQYF. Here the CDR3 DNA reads TGTGCCAGCAGCTTTCAGGGGTCAGAGACCCAGTACTTC.

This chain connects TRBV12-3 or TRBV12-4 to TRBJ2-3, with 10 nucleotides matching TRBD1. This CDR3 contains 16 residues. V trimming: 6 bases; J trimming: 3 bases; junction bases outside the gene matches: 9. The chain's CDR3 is CASRNPGQGPTDTQYF. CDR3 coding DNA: TGTGCCAGCAGGAACCCGGGACAGGGGCCGACAGATACGCAGTATTTT.

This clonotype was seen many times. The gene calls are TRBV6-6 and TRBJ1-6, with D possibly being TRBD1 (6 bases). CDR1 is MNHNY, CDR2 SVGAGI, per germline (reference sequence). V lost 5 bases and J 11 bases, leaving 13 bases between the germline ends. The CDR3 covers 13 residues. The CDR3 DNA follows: TGTGCCAGCAGTGAACAGGGTGATACACCCCTCCACTTT. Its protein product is CASSEQGDTPLHF.

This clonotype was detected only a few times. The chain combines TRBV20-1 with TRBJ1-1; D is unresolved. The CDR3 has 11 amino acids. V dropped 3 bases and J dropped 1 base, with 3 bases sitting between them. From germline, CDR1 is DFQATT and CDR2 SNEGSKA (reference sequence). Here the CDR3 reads CSARQNTEAFF. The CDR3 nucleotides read TGCAGTGCTAGGCAGAACACTGAAGCTTTCTTT.

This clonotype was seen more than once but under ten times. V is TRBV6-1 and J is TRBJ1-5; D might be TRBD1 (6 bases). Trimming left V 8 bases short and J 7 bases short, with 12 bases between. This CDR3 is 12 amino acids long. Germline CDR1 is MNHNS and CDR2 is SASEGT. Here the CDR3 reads CASGQSLQPQHF. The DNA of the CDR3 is TGTGCCAGCGGACAGAGCCTGCAGCCCCAGCATTTT.

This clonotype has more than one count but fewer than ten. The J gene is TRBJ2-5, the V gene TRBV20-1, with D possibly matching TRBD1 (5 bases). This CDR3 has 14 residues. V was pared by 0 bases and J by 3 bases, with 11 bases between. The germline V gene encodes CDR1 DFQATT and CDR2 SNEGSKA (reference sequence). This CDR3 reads CSARDRGREETQYF. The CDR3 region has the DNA TGCAGTGCTAGAGATCGCGGCAGGGAAGAGACCCAGTACTTC.

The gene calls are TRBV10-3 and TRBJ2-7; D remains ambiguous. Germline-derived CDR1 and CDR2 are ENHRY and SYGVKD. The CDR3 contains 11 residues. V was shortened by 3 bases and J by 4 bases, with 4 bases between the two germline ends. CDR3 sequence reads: CAISDTYEQYF. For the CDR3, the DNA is TGTGCCATCAGTGACACTTACGAGCAGTACTTC.

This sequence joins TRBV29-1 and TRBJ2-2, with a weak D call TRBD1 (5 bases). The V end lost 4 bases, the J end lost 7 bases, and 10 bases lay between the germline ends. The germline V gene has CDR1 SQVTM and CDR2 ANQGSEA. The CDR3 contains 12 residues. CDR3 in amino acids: CSVVGVGGELFF. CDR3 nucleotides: TGCAGCGTTGTAGGGGTGGGCGGGGAGCTGTTTTTT.

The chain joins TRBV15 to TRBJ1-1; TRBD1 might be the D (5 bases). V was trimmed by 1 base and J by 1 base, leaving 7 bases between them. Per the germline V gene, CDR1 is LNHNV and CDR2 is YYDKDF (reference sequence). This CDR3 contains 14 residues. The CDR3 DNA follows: TGTGCCACCAGCAGAGTCGGGGGGAACACTGAAGCTTTCTTT. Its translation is CATSRVGGNTEAFF.

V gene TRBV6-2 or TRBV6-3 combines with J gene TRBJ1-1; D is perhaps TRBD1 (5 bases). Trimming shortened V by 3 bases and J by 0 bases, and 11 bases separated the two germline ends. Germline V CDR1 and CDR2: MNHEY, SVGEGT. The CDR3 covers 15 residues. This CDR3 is CASSYWGVLNTEAFF. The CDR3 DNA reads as TGTGCCAGCAGTTATTGGGGGGTTCTGAACACTGAAGCTTTCTTT.

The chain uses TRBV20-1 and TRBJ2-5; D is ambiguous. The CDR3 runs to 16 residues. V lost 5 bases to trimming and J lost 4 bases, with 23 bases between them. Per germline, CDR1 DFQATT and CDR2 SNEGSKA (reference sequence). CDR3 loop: CSASIPENSLRETQYF. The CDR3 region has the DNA TGCAGTGCTTCCATTCCCGAGAACAGTTTACGAGAGACCCAGTACTTC.

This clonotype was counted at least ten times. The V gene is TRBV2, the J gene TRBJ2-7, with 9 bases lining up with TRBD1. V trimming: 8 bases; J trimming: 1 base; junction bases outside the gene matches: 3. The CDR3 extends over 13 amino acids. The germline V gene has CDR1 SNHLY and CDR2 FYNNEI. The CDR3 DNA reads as TGTGCCAGCCGACAGGGGGTTTCCTACGAGCAGTACTTC. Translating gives CASRQGVSYEQYF. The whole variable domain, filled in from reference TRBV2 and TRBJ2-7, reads EPEVTQTPSHQVTQMGQEVILRCVPISNHLYFYWYRQILGQKVEFLVSFYNNEISEKSEIFDDQFSVERPDGSNFTLKIRSTKLEDSAMYFCASRQGVSYEQYFGPGTRLTVT.

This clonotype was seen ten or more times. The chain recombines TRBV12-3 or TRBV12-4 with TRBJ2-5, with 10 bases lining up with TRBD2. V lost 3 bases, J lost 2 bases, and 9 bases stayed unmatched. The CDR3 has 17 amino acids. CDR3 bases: TGTGCCAGCAGTTTTTTAGCGGGAGGCCTCTCGCAAGAGACCCAGTACTTC. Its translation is CASSFLAGGLSQETQYF.

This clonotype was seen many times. The CDR3 nucleotides read TGTGCCAGCTCACCAAGGCAAGACAGGGCTGGGGCCAACGTCCTGACTTTC. It translates to CASSPRQDRAGANVLTF. The chain recombines TRBV18 with TRBJ2-6, with 7 bases identical to TRBD1. The trim removed 2 bases at V and 2 bases at J, leaving 6 bases unmatched. The CDR3 contains 17 residues. Germline lookup yields CDR1 KGHSH and CDR2 LQKENI.

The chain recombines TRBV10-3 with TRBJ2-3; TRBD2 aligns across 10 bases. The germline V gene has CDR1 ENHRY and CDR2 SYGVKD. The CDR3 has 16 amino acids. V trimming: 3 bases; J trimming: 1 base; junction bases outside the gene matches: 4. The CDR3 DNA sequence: TGTGCCATCAGTGAAGGCCTAGCGGGGGGCACAGATACGCAGTATTTT. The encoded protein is CAISEGLAGGTDTQYF.

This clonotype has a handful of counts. Here the CDR3 DNA reads TGTGCCAGCAGATCTATGGGAAACACCATATATTTT. Protein product: CASRSMGNTIYF. The chain couples TRBV25-1 to TRBJ1-3; D is ambiguous. The germline V gene has CDR1 MGHDK and CDR2 SYGVNS. The CDR3 totals 12 residues. Trimming removed 6 bases at V and 4 bases at J, with 7 bases between.

The CDR3 DNA reads TGTGCCAGCAGCCAAGATCCGGACATTCAGTACTTC. This encodes CASSQDPDIQYF. The chain couples TRBV3-1 to TRBJ2-4; D unclear. The V end lost 0 bases, the J end lost 8 bases, and 5 bases lay between the germline ends. The V gene's germline CDR1 is LGHDT and CDR2 YNNKEL (reference sequence). The CDR3 is 12 residues long.

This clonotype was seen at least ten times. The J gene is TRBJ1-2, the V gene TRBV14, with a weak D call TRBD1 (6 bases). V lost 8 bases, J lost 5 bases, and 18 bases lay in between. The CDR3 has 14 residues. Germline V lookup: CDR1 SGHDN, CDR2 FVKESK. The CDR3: CASPPDRLSYGYTF. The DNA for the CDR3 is TGTGCCAGCCCTCCAGACAGGTTGTCTTATGGCTACACCTTC. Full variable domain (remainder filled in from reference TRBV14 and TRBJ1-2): EAGVTQFPSHSVIEKGQTVTLRCDPISGHDNLYWYRRVMGKEIKFLLHFVKESKQDESGMPNNRFLAERTGGTYSTLKVQPAELEDSGVYFCASPPDRLSYGYTFGSGTRLTVV.

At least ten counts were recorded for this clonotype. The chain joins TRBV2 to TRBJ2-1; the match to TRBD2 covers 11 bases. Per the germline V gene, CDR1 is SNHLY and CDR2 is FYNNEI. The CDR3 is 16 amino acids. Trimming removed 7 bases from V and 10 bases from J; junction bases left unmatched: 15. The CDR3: CASTLLAGGLSVEQFF. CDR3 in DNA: TGTGCCAGCACCTTATTAGCGGGGGGGCTTTCTGTGGAGCAGTTCTTC.

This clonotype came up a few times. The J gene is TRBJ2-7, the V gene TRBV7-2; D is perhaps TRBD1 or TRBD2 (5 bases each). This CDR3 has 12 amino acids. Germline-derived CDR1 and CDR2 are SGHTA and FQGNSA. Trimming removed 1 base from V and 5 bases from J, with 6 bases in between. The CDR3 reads CASSLVGDEQYF. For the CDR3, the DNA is TGTGCCAGCAGCTTAGTGGGGGACGAGCAGTACTTC. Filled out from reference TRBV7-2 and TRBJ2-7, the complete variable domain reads GAGVSQSPSNKVTEKGKDVELRCDPISGHTALYWYRQSLGQGLEFLIYFQGNSAPDKSGLPSDRFSAERTGGSVSTLTIQRTQQEDSAVYLCASSLVGDEQYFGPGTRLTVT.

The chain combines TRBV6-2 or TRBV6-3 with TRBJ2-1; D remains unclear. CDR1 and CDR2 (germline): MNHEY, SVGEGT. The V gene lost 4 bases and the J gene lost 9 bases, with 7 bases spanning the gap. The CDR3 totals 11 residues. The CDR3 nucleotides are TGTGCCAGCAGTTGGGAAGGTGAGCAGTTCTTC. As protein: CASSWEGEQFF.

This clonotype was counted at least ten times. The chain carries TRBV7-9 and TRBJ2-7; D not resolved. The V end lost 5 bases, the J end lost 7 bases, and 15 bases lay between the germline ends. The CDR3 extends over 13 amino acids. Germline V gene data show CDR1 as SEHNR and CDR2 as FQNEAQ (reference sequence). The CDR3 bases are TGTGCCAGCAGCGGAGTGCCAGGCTGGGAGCAGTACTTC. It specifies CASSGVPGWEQYF.

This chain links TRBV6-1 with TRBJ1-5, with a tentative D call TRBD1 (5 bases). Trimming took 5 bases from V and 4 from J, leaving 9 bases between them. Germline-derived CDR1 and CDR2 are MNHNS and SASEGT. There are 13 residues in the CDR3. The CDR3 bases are TGTGCCAGCAGTCCGCAGGGAAATCAGCCCCAGCATTTT. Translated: CASSPQGNQPQHF.